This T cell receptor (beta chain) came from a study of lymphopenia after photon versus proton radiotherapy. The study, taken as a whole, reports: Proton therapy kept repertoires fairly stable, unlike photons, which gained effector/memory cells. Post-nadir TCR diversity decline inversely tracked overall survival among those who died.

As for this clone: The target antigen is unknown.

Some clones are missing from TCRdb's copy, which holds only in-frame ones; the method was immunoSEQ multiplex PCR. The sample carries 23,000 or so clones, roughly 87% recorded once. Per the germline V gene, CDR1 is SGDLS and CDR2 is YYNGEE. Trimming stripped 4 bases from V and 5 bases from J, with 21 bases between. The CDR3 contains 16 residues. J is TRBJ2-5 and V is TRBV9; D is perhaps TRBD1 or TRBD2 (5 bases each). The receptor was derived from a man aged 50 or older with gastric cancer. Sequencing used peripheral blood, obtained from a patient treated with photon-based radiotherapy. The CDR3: CASSSRERAGGETQYF. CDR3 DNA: TGTGCCAGCAGCTCCAGGGAGAGGGCCGGCGGGGAGACCCAGTACTTC.